This T cell receptor (beta chain) appears in the sequencing data of a study of T cells expressing NK-cell markers. Study summary: In sorted CD3+CD56+NKG2C+, CD3+CD56+NKG2C- and CD3+CD56-NKG2C+ T cells, TCR beta repertoires were obtained. HCMV seropositivity characterized most of the eight sequenced donors, and seronegativity one. Points from the study as a whole: Questions lingered over whether expanded NKG2C+ T cell clones were HCMV-specific.

The authors made TCR beta cDNA libraries by 5'RACE template switching. This switching added a universal primer site and UMIs. TCRdb reprocessed the 5' RACE reads, with one entry per CDR3 protein and no DNA. The sample totals fewer than 400,000 distinct CDR3 sequences. For this clonotype: The antigen is not known.

There are 13 residues in the CDR3. Germline assignment: CDR1 DFQATT and CDR2 SNEGSKA (reference sequence). The sequencing sample was made of blood T cells: a sorted CD56 or NKG2C T cell subset, CD4+ or CD8+ T cells, or bulk PBMC T cells (not recorded which). V is TRBV20-1 and J is TRBJ2-1; TCRdb's D gene call, TRBD2, goes unchecked for lack of DNA. The clonotype was recovered from a woman aged 45-59 years in good health. The CDR3 loop reads CSARSAGGSEQFF.